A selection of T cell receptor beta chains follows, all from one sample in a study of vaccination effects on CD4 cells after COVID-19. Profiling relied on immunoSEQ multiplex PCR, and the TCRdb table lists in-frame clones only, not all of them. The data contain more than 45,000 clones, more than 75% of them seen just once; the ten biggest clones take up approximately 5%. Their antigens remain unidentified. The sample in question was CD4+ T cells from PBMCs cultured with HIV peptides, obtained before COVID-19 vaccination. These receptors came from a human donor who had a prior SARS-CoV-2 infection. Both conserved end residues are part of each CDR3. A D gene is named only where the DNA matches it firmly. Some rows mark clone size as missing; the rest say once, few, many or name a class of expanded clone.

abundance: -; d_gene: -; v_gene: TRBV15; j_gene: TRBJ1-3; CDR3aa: CATSRTVRSGNTIYF; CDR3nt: TGTGCCACCAGCAGAACAGTCCGCTCTGGAAACACCATATATTTT
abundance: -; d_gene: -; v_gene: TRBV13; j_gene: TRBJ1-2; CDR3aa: CASSLGGGPGYGYTF; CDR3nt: TGTGCCAGCAGCTTAGGCGGGGGGCCGGGGTATGGCTACACCTTC
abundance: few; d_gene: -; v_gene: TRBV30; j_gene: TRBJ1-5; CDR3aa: CAWSVRYNQPQHF; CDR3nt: TGTGCCTGGAGTGTGCGGTACAATCAGCCCCAGCATTTT
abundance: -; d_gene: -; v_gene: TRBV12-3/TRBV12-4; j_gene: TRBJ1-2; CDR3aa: CASSFLRGYGYTF; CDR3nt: TGTGCCAGCAGTTTTCTACGGGGCTATGGCTACACCTTC
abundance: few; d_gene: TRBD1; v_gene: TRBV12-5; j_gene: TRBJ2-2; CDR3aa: CASGLINPGQPLRLTGELFF; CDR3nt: TGTGCTAGTGGTTTGATCAATCCGGGACAGCCGTTACGATTAACCGGGGAGCTGTTTTTT
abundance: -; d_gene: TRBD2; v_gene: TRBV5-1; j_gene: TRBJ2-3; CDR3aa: CASSPSGLAGTDTQYF; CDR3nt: TGCGCCAGCAGCCCTTCGGGACTAGCGGGAACAGATACGCAGTATTTT
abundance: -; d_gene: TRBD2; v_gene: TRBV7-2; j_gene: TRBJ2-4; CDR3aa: CASSLAHGRGNIQYF; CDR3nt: TGTGCCAGCAGCTTAGCCCACGGGAGGGGGAACATTCAGTACTTC
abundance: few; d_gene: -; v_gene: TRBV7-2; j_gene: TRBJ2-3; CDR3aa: CASSRRDTDTQYF; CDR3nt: TGTGCCAGCAGTCGTCGGGACACAGATACGCAGTATTTT
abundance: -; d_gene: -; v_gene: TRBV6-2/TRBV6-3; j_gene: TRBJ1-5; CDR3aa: CASSYHSNQPQHF; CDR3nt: TGTGCCAGCAGTTACCACAGCAATCAGCCCCAGCATTTT
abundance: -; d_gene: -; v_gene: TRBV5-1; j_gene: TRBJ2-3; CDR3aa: CASMLGGGGFGTQYF; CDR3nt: TGCGCCAGCATGTTGGGGGGCGGGGGCTTCGGTACGCAGTATTTT
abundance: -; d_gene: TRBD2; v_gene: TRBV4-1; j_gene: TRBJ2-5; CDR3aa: CASSDGLAGVQETQYF; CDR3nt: TGCGCCAGCAGCGACGGACTAGCGGGGGTGCAAGAGACCCAGTACTTC
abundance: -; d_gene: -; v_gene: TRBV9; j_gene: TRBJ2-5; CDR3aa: CASSPGQQETQYF; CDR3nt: TGTGCCAGCAGCCCCGGACAGCAAGAGACCCAGTACTTC
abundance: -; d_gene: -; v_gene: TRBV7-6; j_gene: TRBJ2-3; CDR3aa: CASSPRGGGITTDTQYF; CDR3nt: TGTGCCAGCAGCCCCCGAGGAGGGGGGATCACCACAGATACGCAGTATTTT
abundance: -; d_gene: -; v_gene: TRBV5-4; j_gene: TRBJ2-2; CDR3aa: CASSLDWRGGGELFF; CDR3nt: TGTGCCAGCAGCTTGGATTGGAGAGGTGGCGGGGAGCTGTTTTTT